This T cell receptor beta chain emerged from a study of brain T cells in children with intractable seizures. General observations from the study: Only CDR3 sequence similarity suggested viral specificity, without known HCMV serostatus. Pre-surgery blood may have been undersampled, hiding some clones.

As concerns this clone: Its matching antigen is unknown.

The V end lost 5 bases, the J end lost 6 bases, and 20 bases lay between the germline ends. The CDR3 loop spans 16 amino acids. Germline CDR1 is SGHNT and CDR2 is YENEEA. The table came from immunoSEQ multiplex PCR; TCRdb's copy has only in-frame clones and leaves some out. The data contain some 62,000 clones, 90% to 96% of them singletons. Only cases whose brain tissue showed the highest T cell transcript signatures were sequenced. Patients received at least one anti-epileptic drug before surgery. This chain uses TRBV11-3 with TRBJ2-1, with D possibly matching TRBD1 (6 bases). Sequencing used peripheral blood, obtained at surgery. This sequence was found in a boy under two years old with focal cortical dysplasia and intractable seizures. The DNA for the CDR3 is TGTGCCAGCAGCAGAAGGGACACCTCGGTCCGCAATGAGCAGTTCTTC. This codes for CASSRRDTSVRNEQFF.